The 18 T cell receptor beta chains below were found in one sample sequenced in a study of OX40 agonist ivuxolimab in advanced cancers. Sequencing was performed with immunoSEQ multiplex PCR; in TCRdb, only in-frame clones are kept and a portion is missing. The sample contains tens of thousands of clones, about 85% of which appear only once. The material was CD4+ or CD8+ T cells sorted from blood, obtained in a trial of the OX40 agonist ivuxolimab. These receptors came from an adult with an advanced solid tumor such as melanoma, head and neck, liver or kidney cancer.

The chain has TRBV4-1 and TRBJ1-4, with 7 positions matching TRBD1. This CDR3 has 16 residues. From germline, CDR1 is MGHRA and CDR2 YSYEKL. V gave up 3 bases and J gave up 0 bases; unmatched junction bases: 4. The CDR3 loop reads CASSQHGTATNEKLFF. The CDR3 DNA sequence: TGCGCCAGCAGCCAGCACGGGACAGCAACTAATGAAAAACTGTTTTTT.

The chain is built from TRBV30 and TRBJ2-3; weak D call: TRBD2 (6 bases). From germline, CDR1 is GTSNPN and CDR2 SVGIG (reference sequence). The CDR3 sequence is 15 residues long. Trimming took 5 bases from V and 3 from J, leaving 18 bases between them. DNA of the CDR3: TGTGCCTGGGGTGCTTCCCGGGAGTGGACAGATACGCAGTATTTT. Translation: CAWGASREWTDTQYF.

This chain joins TRBV6-4 and TRBJ1-2; 8 bases are shared with TRBD1. This CDR3 spans 14 amino acids. Germline CDR1 is MRHNA and CDR2 is SNTAGT. With V trimmed by 10 bases and J by 0 bases, 7 bases remained unmatched. The CDR3 nucleotides read TGTGCCATTCGACAGGGGTTAGCTAACTATGGCTACACCTTC. This codes for CAIRQGLANYGYTF.

The chain links TRBV30 to TRBJ2-7; weak D call: TRBD2 (6 bases). Germline CDR1 reads GTSNPN; CDR2 reads SVGIG (reference sequence). CDR3 length equals 12 residues. V was pared by 3 bases and J by 1 base, with 7 bases between. The CDR3 region has the DNA TGTGCCTGGAGGGACTATTCCTACGAGCAGTACTTC. Translation: CAWRDYSYEQYF. The full variable domain, completed using reference TRBV30 and TRBJ2-7, is SQTIHQWPATLVQPVGSPLSLECTVEGTSNPNLYWYRQAAGRGLQLLFYSVGIGQISSEVPQNLSASRPQDRQFILSSKKLLLSDSGFYLCAWRDYSYEQYFGPGTRLTVT.

This sequence joins TRBV11-2 and TRBJ1-1; D remains ambiguous. V was trimmed by 6 bases and J by 7 bases, leaving 18 bases between them. The CDR3 runs to 14 residues. Germline assignment: CDR1 SGHAT and CDR2 FQNNGV. The CDR3 here is CASSTSGPRDEAFF. CDR3 DNA sequence: TGTGCCAGCAGTACAAGTGGACCGCGGGATGAAGCTTTCTTT. Looking up the rest from reference TRBV11-2 and TRBJ1-1 gives the full variable domain: EAGVAQSPRYKIIEKRQSVAFWCNPISGHATLYWYQQILGQGPKLLIQFQNNGVVDDSQLPKDRFSAERLKGVDSTLKIQPAKLEDSAVYLCASSTSGPRDEAFFGQGTRLTVV.

The V call is TRBV11-3, the J call TRBJ2-5; D gene ambiguous. CDR1 and CDR2 from the germline V gene are SGHNT and YENEEA. The CDR3 runs to 13 residues. V lost 0 bases and J lost 3, with 5 bases in between. The CDR3 nucleotides read TGTGCCAGCAGCTTAGACTTGGAAGAGACCCAGTACTTC. Translated, it gives CASSLDLEETQYF.

This clone was detected once. The gene calls are TRBV10-1 and TRBJ1-4, with D hard to call. CDR1 is WNHNN, CDR2 SYGVQD, per germline (reference sequence). V was shortened by 4 bases and J by 5 bases, with 14 bases between the two germline ends. CDR3 length: 15 amino acids. Written as DNA, the CDR3 is TGCGCCAGCAGTGGGAGAATCCGCGAAAATGAAAAACTGTTTTTT. Protein sequence: CASSGRIRENEKLFF.

In DNA, the CDR3 is TGTGCCAGCAGCCTAAGAGGACAGATGAACACTGAAGCTTTCTTT. It specifies CASSLRGQMNTEAFF. V gene TRBV9 combines with J gene TRBJ1-1; possible D gene TRBD1, 6 bases. This CDR3 region has 15 residues. Deletions cut 4 bases from V and 0 bases from J, with 13 bases between. Germline V gives CDR1 SGDLS, CDR2 YYNGEE. The entire variable domain, with the rest obtained from reference TRBV9 and TRBJ1-1, is as follows: DSGVTQTPKHLITATGQRVTLRCSPRSGDLSVYWYQQSLDQGLQFLIQYYNGEERAKGNILERFSAQQFPDLHSELNLSSLELGDSALYFCASSLRGQMNTEAFFGQGTRLTVV.

The chain recombines TRBV11-2 with TRBJ2-7, with 12 bases identical to TRBD1. Germline V gives CDR1 SGHAT, CDR2 FQNNGV. Trimming removed 2 bases from V and 5 bases from J; junction bases left unmatched: 4. This CDR3 region has 15 residues. CDR3 in DNA: TGTGCCAGCAGCTTACCTGGGGACAGGGGGCACGAGCAGTACTTC. Protein product: CASSLPGDRGHEQYF.

The rearrangement links TRBV7-2 to TRBJ2-1; 8 nucleotides match TRBD1. The trim removed 3 bases at V and 8 bases at J, leaving 9 bases unmatched. Germline V gene data show CDR1 as SGHTA and CDR2 as FQGNSA. The CDR3 covers 15 residues. The CDR3 loop reads CASSFVLAGGDEQFF. In nucleotides, the CDR3 is TGTGCCAGCAGCTTCGTTTTGGCAGGGGGCGATGAGCAGTTCTTC. Looking up the rest from reference TRBV7-2 and TRBJ2-1 gives the full variable domain: GAGVSQSPSNKVTEKGKDVELRCDPISGHTALYWYRQSLGQGLEFLIYFQGNSAPDKSGLPSDRFSAERTGGSVSTLTIQRTQQEDSAVYLCASSFVLAGGDEQFFGPGTRLTVL.

This rearrangement joins TRBV5-1 to TRBJ1-1, with D possibly matching TRBD1 (6 bases). The germline V gene has CDR1 SGHRS and CDR2 YFSETQ. V was trimmed by 1 base and J by 1 base, leaving 11 bases between them. The CDR3 has 15 residues. The CDR3 nucleotides read TGCGCCAGCAGCTTGTCGGGGGCCAAGAACACTGAAGCTTTCTTT. This encodes CASSLSGAKNTEAFF.

The rearrangement uses TRBV7-2 and TRBJ2-2; 9 nucleotides match TRBD1. There are 16 residues in the CDR3. The trim removed 5 bases at V and 6 bases at J, leaving 10 bases unmatched. In germline, CDR1 is SGHTA, CDR2 FQGNSA. CDR3 sequence reads: CASSRRGQGSSGELFF. In DNA, the CDR3 is TGTGCCAGCAGCCGACGGGGACAGGGTAGTTCCGGGGAGCTGTTTTTT.

CDR3 region: CASSTNRDRGRSEQYF. The CDR3 DNA reads TGTGCCAGCAGTACCAACCGGGACAGGGGGCGAAGCGAGCAGTACTTC. V gene TRBV28 combines with J gene TRBJ2-7; 12 bases align to TRBD1. Germline-derived CDR1 and CDR2 are MDHEN and SYDVKM. The CDR3 is 16 residues long. Losses at the gene ends were 5 bases for V and 6 bases for J; bases not matched to a gene: 11.

This chain connects TRBV7-6 to TRBJ2-1; 12 positions agree with TRBD2. This CDR3 comprises 15 residues. The V gene's germline CDR1 is SGHVS and CDR2 FNYEAQ. The ends lost 5 bases at V and 10 bases at J; junction bases unmatched: 9. CDR3: CASSLSSGRAKEQFF. The CDR3, as DNA: TGTGCCAGCAGCCTTTCTAGCGGGAGGGCCAAAGAGCAGTTCTTC.

V gene TRBV9 combines with J gene TRBJ2-3; no clear D. In germline, CDR1 is SGDLS, CDR2 YYNGEE. The CDR3 is 14 amino acids. V was pared by 0 bases and J by 2 bases, with 7 bases between. The CDR3: CASSVEGNTDTQYF. CDR3 nucleotides: TGTGCCAGCAGCGTAGAGGGAAACACAGATACGCAGTATTTT. Full variable domain (rest looked up from reference TRBV9 and TRBJ2-3): DSGVTQTPKHLITATGQRVTLRCSPRSGDLSVYWYQQSLDQGLQFLIQYYNGEERAKGNILERFSAQQFPDLHSELNLSSLELGDSALYFCASSVEGNTDTQYFGPGTRLTVL.

The J gene is TRBJ2-1, the V gene TRBV30; 12 nucleotides align to TRBD2. Trimming took 3 bases from V and 5 from J; bases not matched to a gene: 5. The CDR3 consists of 15 residues. Per germline, CDR1 GTSNPN and CDR2 SVGIG (reference sequence). The CDR3 here is CAWRRGLAGDNEQFF. The DNA for the CDR3 is TGTGCCTGGAGAAGGGGACTAGCGGGCGACAATGAGCAGTTCTTC.

The chain employs TRBV9 and TRBJ2-1; 14 positions match TRBD2. The CDR3 contains 16 residues. Trimming at V came to 6 bases and at J to 5 bases, leaving 7 bases not matched to a gene. CDR1 is SGDLS, CDR2 YYNGEE, per germline. The CDR3 DNA sequence: TGTGCCAGCACTAGGACTAGCGGGAGGTCCAACAATGAGCAGTTCTTC. Amino acid sequence: CASTRTSGRSNNEQFF.

The rearrangement links TRBV7-2 to TRBJ2-2, with D maybe TRBD2 (5 bases). The V end was cut by 5 bases, the J end by 7 bases, with 8 bases between. CDR3 size: 12 residues. Germline CDR1 SGHTA, CDR2 FQGNSA. CDR3 sequence: CASSIGGGELFF. The CDR3 DNA sequence: TGTGCCAGCAGCATAGGAGGCGGGGAGCTGTTTTTT.